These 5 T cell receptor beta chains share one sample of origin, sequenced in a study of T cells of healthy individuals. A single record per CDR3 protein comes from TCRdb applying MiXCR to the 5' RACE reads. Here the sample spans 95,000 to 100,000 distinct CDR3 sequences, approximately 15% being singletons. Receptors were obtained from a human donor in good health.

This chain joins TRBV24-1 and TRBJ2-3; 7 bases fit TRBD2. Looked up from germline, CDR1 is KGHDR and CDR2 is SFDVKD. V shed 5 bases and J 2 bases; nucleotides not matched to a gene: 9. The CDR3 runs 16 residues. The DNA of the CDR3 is TGTGCCACCAGTGTCCGCGGGGACTACTACACAGATACGCAGTATTTT. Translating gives CATSVRGDYYTDTQYF.

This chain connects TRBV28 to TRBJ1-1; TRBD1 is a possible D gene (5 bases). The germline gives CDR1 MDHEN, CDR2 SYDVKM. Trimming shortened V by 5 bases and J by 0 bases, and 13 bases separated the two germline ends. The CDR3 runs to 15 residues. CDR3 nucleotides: TGTGCCAGCAGTCCCCCGACACAGGTGAACACTGAAGCTTTCTTT. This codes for CASSPPTQVNTEAFF. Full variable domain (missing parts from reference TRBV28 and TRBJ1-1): DVKVTQSSRYLVKRTGEKVFLECVQDMDHENMFWYRQDPGLGLRLIYFSYDVKMKEKGDIPEGYSVSREKKERFSLILESASTNQTSMYLCASSPPTQVNTEAFFGQGTRLTVV.

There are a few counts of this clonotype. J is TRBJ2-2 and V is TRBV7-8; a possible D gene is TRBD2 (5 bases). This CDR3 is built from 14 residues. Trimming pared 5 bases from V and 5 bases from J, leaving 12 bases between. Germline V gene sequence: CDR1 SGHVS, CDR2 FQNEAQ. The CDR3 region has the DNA TGTGCCAGCAGCCTTACCCCGGGAACCGGGGAGCTGTTTTTT. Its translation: CASSLTPGTGELFF.

CDR3 protein: CASSFEGGGNIQYF. The CDR3 DNA follows: TGCGCCAGCAGCTTCGAAGGTGGTGGAAACATTCAGTACTTC. V gene TRBV5-1 combines with J gene TRBJ2-4; D is uncertain. The V and J ends lost 2 bases and 6 bases respectively, with 12 bases between them. This CDR3 is built from 14 residues. Germline CDR1 reads SGHRS; CDR2 reads YFSETQ.

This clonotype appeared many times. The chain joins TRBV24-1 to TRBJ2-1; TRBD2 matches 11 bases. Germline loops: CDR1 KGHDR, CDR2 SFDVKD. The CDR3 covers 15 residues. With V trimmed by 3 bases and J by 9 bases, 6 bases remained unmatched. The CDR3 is CATSDLGLAGPEQFF. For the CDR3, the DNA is TGTGCCACCAGTGATCTAGGACTAGCGGGCCCTGAGCAGTTCTTC.